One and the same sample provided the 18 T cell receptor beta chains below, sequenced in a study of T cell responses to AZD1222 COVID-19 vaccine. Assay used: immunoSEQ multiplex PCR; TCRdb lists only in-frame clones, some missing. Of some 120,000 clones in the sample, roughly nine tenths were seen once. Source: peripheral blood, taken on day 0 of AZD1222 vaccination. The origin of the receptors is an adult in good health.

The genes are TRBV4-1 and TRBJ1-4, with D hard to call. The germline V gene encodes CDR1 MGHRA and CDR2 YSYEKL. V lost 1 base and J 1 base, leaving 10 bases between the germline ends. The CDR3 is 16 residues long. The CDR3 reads CASSQGLQQTNEKLFF. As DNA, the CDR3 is TGCGCCAGCAGCCAAGGGTTACAACAAACTAATGAAAAACTGTTTTTT.

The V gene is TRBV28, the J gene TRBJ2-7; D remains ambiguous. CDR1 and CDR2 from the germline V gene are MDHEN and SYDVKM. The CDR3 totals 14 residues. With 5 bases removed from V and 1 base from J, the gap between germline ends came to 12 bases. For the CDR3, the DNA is TGTGCCAGCAGTAGGGCCCCTTTATCCTACGAGCAGTACTTC. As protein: CASSRAPLSYEQYF.

In DNA, the CDR3 is TGTGCCAGCAGCCCCAGCTCGGGTACTGAAGCTTTCTTT. It is translated as CASSPSSGTEAFF. The J gene is TRBJ1-1, the V gene TRBV9, with unresolved D. Germline V CDR1 and CDR2: SGDLS, YYNGEE. The CDR3 has 13 residues. The ends were cut back, 4 bases at V and 5 bases at J, with 12 bases in the middle.

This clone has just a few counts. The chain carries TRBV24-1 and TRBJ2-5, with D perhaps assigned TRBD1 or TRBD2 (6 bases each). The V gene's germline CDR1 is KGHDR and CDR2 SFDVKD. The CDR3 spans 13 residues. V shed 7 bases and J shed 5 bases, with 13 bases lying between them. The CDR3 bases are TGTGCCACCAGAGGGGGGATAGGGGAGACCCAGTACTTC. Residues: CATRGGIGETQYF.

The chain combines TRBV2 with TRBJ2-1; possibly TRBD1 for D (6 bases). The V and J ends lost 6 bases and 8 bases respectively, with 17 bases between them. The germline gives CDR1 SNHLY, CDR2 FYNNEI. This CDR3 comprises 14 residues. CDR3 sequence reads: CASSPRGISDEQFF. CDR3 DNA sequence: TGTGCCAGCAGCCCCAGGGGAATATCGGATGAGCAGTTCTTC.

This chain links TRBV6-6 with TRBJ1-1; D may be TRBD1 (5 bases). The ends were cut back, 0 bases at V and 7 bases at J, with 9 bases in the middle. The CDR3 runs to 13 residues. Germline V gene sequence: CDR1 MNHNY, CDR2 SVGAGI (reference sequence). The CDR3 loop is CASSYSREFEAFF. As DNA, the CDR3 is TGTGCCAGCAGTTACTCCAGGGAGTTTGAAGCTTTCTTT.

CDR3: CASSFGTSKFNEQFF. In DNA, the CDR3 is TGTGCCAGCAGCTTCGGGACTAGTAAGTTCAATGAGCAGTTCTTC. V is TRBV5-6 and J is TRBJ2-1; 8 nucleotides align to TRBD2. The V gene end was trimmed by 2 bases and the J gene end by 6 bases; junction bases not matched to a gene: 7. Germline V gene lookup returns CDR1 SGHDT and CDR2 YYEEEE. The CDR3 extends over 15 amino acids.

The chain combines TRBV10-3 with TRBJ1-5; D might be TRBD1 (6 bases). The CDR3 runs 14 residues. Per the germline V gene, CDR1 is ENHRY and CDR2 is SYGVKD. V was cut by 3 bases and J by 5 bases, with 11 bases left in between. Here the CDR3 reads CAISDRGADQPQHF. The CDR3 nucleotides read TGTGCCATCAGTGATAGGGGGGCTGATCAGCCCCAGCATTTT.

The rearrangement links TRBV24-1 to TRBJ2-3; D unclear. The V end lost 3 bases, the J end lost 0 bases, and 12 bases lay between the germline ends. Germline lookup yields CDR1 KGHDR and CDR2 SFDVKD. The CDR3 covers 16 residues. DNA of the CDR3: TGTGCCACCAGTGATCCTTCCACCCCTAGCACAGATACGCAGTATTTT. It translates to CATSDPSTPSTDTQYF.

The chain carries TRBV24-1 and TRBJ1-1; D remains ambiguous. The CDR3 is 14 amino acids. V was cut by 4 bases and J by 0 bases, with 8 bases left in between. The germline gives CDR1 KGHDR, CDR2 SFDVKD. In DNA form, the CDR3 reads TGTGCCACCAGTGACGGACGGGTGAACACTGAAGCTTTCTTT. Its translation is CATSDGRVNTEAFF.

The CDR3 DNA follows: TGTGCCAGCAGCTTAGCTACGCAGGGTCGGAGAAATGAGCAGTTCTTC. Translation gives CASSLATQGRRNEQFF. The chain uses TRBV7-9 and TRBJ2-1; a weak D match, TRBD1 (5 bases). V dropped 0 bases and J dropped 7 bases, with 16 bases sitting between them. This CDR3 contains 16 residues. Germline assignment: CDR1 SEHNR and CDR2 FQNEAQ (reference sequence). Looking up the rest from reference TRBV7-9 and TRBJ2-1 gives the full variable domain: DTGVSQNPRHKITKRGQNVTFRCDPISEHNRLYWYRQTLGQGPEFLTYFQNEAQLEKSRLLSDRFSAERPKGSFSTLEIQRTEQGDSAMYLCASSLATQGRRNEQFFGPGTRLTVL.

The CDR3 DNA is TGTGCCTGGAGTGTACAGAGTGGAAACACCATATATTTT. Translation gives CAWSVQSGNTIYF. V usage is TRBV30 and J usage is TRBJ1-3, with D uncertain. Germline CDR1 GTSNPN, CDR2 SVGIG (reference sequence). Trimming removed 0 bases from V and 3 bases from J, with 6 bases in between. CDR3 length equals 13 residues.

The CDR3: CASSDLGSGRAQETQYF. The CDR3 bases are TGTGCCAGCAGCGACTTGGGTAGCGGGAGGGCCCAGGAGACCCAGTACTTC. This chain connects TRBV5-5 to TRBJ2-5; 11 bases line up with TRBD2. J was trimmed by 5 bases and V by 4 bases; bases with no gene match: 13. The length of the CDR3 is 17 residues. Germline values: CDR1 SGHKS, CDR2 YYEKEE (reference sequence).

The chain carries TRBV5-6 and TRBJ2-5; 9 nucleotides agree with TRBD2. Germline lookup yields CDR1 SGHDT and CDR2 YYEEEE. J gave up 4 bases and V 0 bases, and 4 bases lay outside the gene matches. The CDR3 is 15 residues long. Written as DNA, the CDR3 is TGTGCCAGCAGCTTGGAGCGCGGGAGGGGAGAGACCCAGTACTTC. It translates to CASSLERGRGETQYF.

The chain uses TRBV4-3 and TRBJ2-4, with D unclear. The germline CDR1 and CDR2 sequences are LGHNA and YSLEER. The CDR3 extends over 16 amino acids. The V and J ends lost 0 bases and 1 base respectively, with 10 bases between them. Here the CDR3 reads CASSQDLDVAKNIQYF. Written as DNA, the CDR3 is TGCGCCAGCAGCCAAGATTTAGACGTGGCCAAAAACATTCAGTACTTC.

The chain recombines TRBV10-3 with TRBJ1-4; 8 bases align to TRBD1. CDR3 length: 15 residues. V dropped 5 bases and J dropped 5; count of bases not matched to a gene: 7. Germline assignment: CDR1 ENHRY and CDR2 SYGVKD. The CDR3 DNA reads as TGTGCCATCAGTAACCAGGGGGCGCGGAATGAAAAACTGTTTTTT. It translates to CAISNQGARNEKLFF.

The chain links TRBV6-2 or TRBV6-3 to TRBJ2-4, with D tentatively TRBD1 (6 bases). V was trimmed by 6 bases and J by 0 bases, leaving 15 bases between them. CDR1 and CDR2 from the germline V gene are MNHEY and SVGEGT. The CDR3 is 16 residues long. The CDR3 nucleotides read TGTGCCAGCAGCCCAGCAGGGGCTCTAGCCAAAAACATTCAGTACTTC. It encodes CASSPAGALAKNIQYF.

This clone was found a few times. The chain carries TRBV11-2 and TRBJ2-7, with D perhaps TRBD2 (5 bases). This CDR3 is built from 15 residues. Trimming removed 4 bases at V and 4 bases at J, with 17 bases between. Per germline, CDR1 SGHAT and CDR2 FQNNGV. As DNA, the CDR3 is TGTGCCAGCAGCTCAGGAAGAGGGTCTTGGTACGAGCAGTACTTC. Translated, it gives CASSSGRGSWYEQYF.